This T cell receptor (beta chain) comes out of a study of T cells after yellow fever vaccination (dated by TCRdb to between 2019 and 2020). Some background on the complete study: The SMART-Seq v4 Ultra Low Input RNA kit was used to prepare libraries from fractions with low cell numbers. Bulk TCR alpha and beta repertoires were sequenced longitudinally to track T-cell clones before and after primary and booster YFV17D yellow fever vaccination. Two healthy male donors, one aged 18 to 30 and one aged 30 to 39 years, were included in the cohort. Bulk PBMC replicates and cell subsets were isolated from blood drawn at multiple timepoints before and after both primary and secondary immunization. Study-level results and caveats: Only a couple of donors were included in the study, so the extent to which the findings can be generalized is limited. FACS-sorted repertoires could contain abundant contaminating clonotypes from the bulk population, so computational filtering was required. A small fraction of clonotypes showed up in both the CD4 and CD8 compartments, probably as a result of convergent recombination. After the booster, most of the clones that had expanded following primary vaccination were detected again (around 95% of CD4 and 85% to 90% of CD8), which suggests that memory was broadly maintained. The secondary T-cell response was found to be weaker but faster than the primary response, with a peak reached on day 5 rather than on day 15.

A word on this clonotype: It has no known antigen specificity. Base qualities are not provided; no much larger clone lies one nucleotide away.

V sheds 6 bases and J sheds 1 base, leaving 9 bases between their ends. The CDR3 runs 12 amino acids, cysteine and phenylalanine included. Just CDR3 DNA is preserved here, 36 bases in frame from base 1. CDR1 and CDR2 are drawn from the germline V gene: SQVTM, ANQGSEA. Sequencing used an Illumina NovaSeq 6000. TCR cDNA was synthesized by 5'RACE template switching, which introduced a universal primer site and unique molecular identifiers. Priming of cDNA synthesis was performed from both the TCR alpha and TCR beta constant segments. Libraries were amplified in two PCR steps, with sample barcodes and sequencing adapters added in the second step. Libraries were sequenced on Illumina HiSeq 2500 (2x100 bp) or NovaSeq (2x150 bp). The study's processing was this. Demultiplexing of reads and collapsing into UMI consensus sequences were performed with MIGEC, and V(D)J alignment was carried out with MiXCR. Vaccine-responding clonotypes were identified with edgeR using replicate PBMC samples, with FDR below 0.01 and a log2 fold change above 5 up to day 15 being required. CD4 or CD8 identity was assigned to each bulk clonotype according to whether the clonotype was present at higher abundance in the sequenced CD4 repertoire or the sequenced CD8 repertoire. The public reads were reprocessed in TCRdb via fastp at Q25 and MiXCR, keeping in-frame beta chains. Entries are consolidated by CDR3 protein sequence, retaining the most common genes and DNA. TCRdb, rather than the study authors, made the V and J calls. The table for this sample lists roughly 310,000 distinct CDR3 sequences; around 4% of them were counted only once. The ten biggest clones cover 23% of the sample.

What this sample's treatment or condition label stands for: live attenuated yellow fever vaccine strain. At every blood-draw timepoint, two biological replicates of bulk PBMCs were collected. A standard Ficoll-Paque protocol was used to isolate PBMCs from peripheral blood. TriZol was used to extract RNA from bulk PBMCs, from CD4 and CD8 fractions, and from dextramer-positive and dextramer-negative fractions. Sample: PBMCs, taken on the day of the yellow fever booster vaccination. This sequence uses TRBV29-1 and TRBJ1-1; the D segment cannot be called with confidence. The sequence was collected from a man younger than 35 who received the YFV17D yellow fever vaccine. In nucleotides, the sequence is TGCAGCGTCCAGGACGGGAACACTGAAGCTTTCTTT. Translated, this gives CSVQDGNTEAFF. Joined to the reference TRBV29-1 and TRBJ1-1 proteins, this CDR3 gives the full variable domain: SAVISQKPSRDICQRGTSLTIQCQVDSQVTMMFWYRQQPGQSLTLIATANQGSEATYESGFVIDKFPISRPNLTFSTLTVSNMSPEDSSIYLCSVQDGNTEAFFGQGTRLTVV.